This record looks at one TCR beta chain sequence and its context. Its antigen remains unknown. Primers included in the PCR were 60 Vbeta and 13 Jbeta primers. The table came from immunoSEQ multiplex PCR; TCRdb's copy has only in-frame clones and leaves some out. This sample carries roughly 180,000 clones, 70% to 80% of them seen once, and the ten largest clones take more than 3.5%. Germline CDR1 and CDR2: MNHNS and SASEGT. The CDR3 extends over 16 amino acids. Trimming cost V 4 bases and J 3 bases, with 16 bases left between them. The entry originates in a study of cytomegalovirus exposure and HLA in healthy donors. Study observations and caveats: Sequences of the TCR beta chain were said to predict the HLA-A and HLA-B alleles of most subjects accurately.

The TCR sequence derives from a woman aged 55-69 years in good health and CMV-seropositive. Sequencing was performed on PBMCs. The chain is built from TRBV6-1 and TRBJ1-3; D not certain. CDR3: CASSATTAGGGNTIYF. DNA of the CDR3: TGTGCCAGCAGTGCGACTACCGCAGGTGGTGGAAACACCATATATTTT.